This TCR beta chain is drawn from a study of response to subunit inactivated influenza vaccine. This CDR3 region has 13 residues. Germline V gene sequence: CDR1 SEHNR, CDR2 FQNEAQ (reference sequence). Trimming shortened V by 5 bases and J by 3 bases, and 10 bases separated the two germline ends. There are a few counts of this clonotype. One entry per CDR3 protein results from TCRdb running MiXCR on the RT-PCR reads. Of about 170,000 distinct CDR3 sequences in the sample, about 12% are singletons; the top ten hold 25% to 35%. In addition, the sample was reused for a study of T cells expressing NK-cell markers. That paper notes: cDNA encoding TCR beta was synthesized via 5'RACE template switching incorporating UMIs. Repertoires of TCR beta were obtained from T cells sorted as CD3+CD56+NKG2C+, CD3+CD56+NKG2C- and CD3+CD56-NKG2C+. For several experiments, T cell sorting was restricted to the alpha-beta TCR population by means of an anti-gamma-delta TCR antibody. For four donors, these clonotypes were likewise the leading ones in the CD3+CD56-NKG2C+ fraction. Expanded NKG2C+ T cell clones had unclear HCMV specificity.

The V and J genes are TRBV7-9 and TRBJ1-2; D gene uncertain. The TCR was taken from a man over 45 who received an inactivated influenza vaccine. The input for sequencing was CD8+ T cells sorted from PBMCs, taken roughly 12 days after vaccination. The CDR3 loop is CASSVGSDYGYTF. The CDR3 DNA reads TGTGCCAGCAGCGTGGGCAGCGACTATGGCTACACCTTC.